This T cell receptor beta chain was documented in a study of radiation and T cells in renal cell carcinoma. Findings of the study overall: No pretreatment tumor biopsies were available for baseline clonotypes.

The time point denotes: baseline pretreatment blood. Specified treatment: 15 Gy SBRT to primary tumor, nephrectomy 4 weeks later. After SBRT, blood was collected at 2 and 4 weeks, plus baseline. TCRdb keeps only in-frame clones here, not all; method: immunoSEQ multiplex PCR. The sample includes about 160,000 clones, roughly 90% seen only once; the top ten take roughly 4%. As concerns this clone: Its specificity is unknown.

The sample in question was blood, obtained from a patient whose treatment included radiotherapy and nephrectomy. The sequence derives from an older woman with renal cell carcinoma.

The CDR3 nucleotides are TGTGCCAGCAAAGGGTGGGGGTACACCGGGGAGCTGTTTTTT. As protein: CASKGWGYTGELFF. The genes are TRBV2 and TRBJ2-2, with D possibly called TRBD1 or TRBD2 (5 bases each). CDR1 and CDR2 from the germline V gene are SNHLY and FYNNEI. This CDR3 contains 14 residues. Trimming shortened V by 7 bases and J by 3 bases, and 12 bases separated the two germline ends.